This entry concerns a single TCR beta chain. Its antigen remains unidentified. No base quality values were provided; no much bigger clone lies one nucleotide off. The library was made by the immunoSEQ multiplex PCR assay. The source is immuneACCESS, and TCRdb retained only in-frame sequences with V and J called. Part of the clones is not carried over; for the studies checked, unresolved V genes explain less than half of this, and the remainder is unexplained. This sample gives 56,000 or so clones in total; around 85% of them show up just once. Together, the top ten hold 3% to 4% of the sample. This sample was taken from a study of radiotherapy plus CTLA-4 blockade in lung cancer (dated by TCRdb to about 2018). With respect to the entire study: Among the enrolled patients, under 20% had an objective response, and roughly 30% reached disease control.

The study at large found these results: TCR clones derived from tumors expanded in peripheral blood after treatment with radiotherapy and ipilimumab. Early dynamic changes in blood T cell clones, together with increased serum interferon-beta after radiation, were reported as the strongest predictors of response.

The germline V gene provides CDR1 SNHLY and CDR2 FYNNEI. Trimming at the junction amounts to 7 bases on V and 0 bases on J, and the germline ends lie 6 bases apart. The CDR3, cysteine through phenylalanine, is 12 amino acids long. Only CDR3 DNA is held: 36 bases, read in frame from base 1. The study tested focal radiation therapy combined with CTLA-4 blockade (ipilimumab) in patients with chemo-refractory metastatic non-small-cell lung cancer. This chain joins TRBV2 to TRBJ1-2; possibly the D gene is TRBD1, per 5 matching bases. Material: peripheral blood, obtained from a patient treated with radiotherapy plus ipilimumab. This receptor was identified in a human donor with non-small cell lung cancer who had a partial response to radiotherapy plus ipilimumab. The CDR3 here reads CASKTANYGYTF. At the DNA level, the sequence is TGTGCCAGCAAGACAGCTAACTATGGCTACACCTTC.